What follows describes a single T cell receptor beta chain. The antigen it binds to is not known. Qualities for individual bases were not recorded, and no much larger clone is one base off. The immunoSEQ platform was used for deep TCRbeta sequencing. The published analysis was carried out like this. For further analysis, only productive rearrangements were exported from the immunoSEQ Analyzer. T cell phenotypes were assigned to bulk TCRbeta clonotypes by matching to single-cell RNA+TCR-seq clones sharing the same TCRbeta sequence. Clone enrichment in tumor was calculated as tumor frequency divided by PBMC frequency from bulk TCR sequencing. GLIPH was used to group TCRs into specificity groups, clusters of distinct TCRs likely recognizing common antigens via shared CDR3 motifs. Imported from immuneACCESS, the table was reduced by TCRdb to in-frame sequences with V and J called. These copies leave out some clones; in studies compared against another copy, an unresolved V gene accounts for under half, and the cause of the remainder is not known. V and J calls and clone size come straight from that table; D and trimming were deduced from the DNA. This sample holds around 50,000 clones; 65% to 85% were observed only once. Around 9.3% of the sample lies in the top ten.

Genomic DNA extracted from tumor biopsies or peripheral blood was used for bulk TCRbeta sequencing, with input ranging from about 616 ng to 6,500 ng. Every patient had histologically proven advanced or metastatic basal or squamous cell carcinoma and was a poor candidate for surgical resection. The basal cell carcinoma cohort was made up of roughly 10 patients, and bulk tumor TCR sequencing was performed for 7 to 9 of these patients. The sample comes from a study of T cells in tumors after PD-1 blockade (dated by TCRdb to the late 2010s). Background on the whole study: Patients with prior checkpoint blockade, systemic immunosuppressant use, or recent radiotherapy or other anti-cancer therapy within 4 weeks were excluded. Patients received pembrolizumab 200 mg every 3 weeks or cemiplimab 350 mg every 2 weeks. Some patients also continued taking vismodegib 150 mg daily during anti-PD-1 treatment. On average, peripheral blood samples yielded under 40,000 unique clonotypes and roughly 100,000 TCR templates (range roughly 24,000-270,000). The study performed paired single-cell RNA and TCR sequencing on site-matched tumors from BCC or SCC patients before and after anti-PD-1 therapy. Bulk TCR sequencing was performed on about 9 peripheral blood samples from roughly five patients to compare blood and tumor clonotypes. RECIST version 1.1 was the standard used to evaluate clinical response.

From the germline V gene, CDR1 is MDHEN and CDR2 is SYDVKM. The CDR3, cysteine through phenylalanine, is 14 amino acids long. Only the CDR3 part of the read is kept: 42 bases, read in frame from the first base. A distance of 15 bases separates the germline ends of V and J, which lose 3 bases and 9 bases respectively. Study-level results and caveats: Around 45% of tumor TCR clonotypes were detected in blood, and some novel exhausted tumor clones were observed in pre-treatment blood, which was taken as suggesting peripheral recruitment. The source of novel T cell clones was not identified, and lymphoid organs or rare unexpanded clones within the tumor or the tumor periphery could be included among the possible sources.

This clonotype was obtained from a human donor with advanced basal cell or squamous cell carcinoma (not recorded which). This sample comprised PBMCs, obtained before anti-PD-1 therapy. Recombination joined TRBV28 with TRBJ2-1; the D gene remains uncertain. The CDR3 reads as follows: CASSFWASGSEQFF. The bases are TGTGCCAGCAGTTTTTGGGCTAGTGGCAGTGAGCAGTTCTTC.